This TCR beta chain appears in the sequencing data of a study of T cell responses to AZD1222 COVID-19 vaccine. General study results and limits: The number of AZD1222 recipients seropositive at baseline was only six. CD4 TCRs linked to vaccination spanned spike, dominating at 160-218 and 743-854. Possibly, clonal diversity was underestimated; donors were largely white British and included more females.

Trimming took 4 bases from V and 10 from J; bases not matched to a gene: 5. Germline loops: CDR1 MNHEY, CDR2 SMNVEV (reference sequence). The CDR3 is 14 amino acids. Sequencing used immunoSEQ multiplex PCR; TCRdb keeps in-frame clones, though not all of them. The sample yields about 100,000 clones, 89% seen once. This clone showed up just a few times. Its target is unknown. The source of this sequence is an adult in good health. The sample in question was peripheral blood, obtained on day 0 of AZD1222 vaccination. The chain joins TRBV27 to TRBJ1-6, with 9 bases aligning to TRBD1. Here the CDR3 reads CASSSGQGESPLHF. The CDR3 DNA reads TGTGCCAGCAGTTCGGGACAGGGAGAATCACCCCTCCACTTT.